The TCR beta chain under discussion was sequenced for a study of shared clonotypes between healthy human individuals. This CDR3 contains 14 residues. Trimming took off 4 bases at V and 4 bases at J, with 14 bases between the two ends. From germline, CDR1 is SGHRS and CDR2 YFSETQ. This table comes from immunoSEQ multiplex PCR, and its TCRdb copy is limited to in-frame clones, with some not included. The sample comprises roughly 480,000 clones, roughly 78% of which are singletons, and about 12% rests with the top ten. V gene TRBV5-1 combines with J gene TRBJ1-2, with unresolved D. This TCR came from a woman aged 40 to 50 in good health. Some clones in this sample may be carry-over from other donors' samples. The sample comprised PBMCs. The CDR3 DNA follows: TGCGCCAGCAGCCCCCCACAAGGGAGCTATGGCTACACCTTC. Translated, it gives CASSPPQGSYGYTF. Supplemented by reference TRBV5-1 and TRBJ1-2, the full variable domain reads KAGVTQTPRYLIKTRGQQVTLSCSPISGHRSVSWYQQTPGQGLQFLFEYFSETQRNKGNFPGRFSGRQFSNSRSEMNVSTLELGDSALYLCASSPPQGSYGYTFGSGTRLTVV.